The rows below give T cell receptor beta chains drawn from one sample of a study of blood T cells in healthy people across ages. MiXCR, run by TCRdb on the 5' RACE reads, gives a single entry per CDR3 protein. The sample records about 900,000 distinct CDR3 sequences, less than 80% being singletons. What was sequenced was blood. These receptors came from a man aged 25 to 45 in good health. The CDR3 runs from the conserved cysteine through the conserved F or W. The order of the fields is D gene, V gene, clone size, J gene, CDR3 DNA, CDR3 protein. D genes are given only for firm matches. Size values are once, few and many counts, or a class for expanded clones, and some rows have none.

D gene: .; V gene: TRBV7-6; clone size: .; J gene: TRBJ2-3; CDR3 DNA: TGTGCCAGCAGCTTCGGGCTAGCGAGCTCACTGCAGTATTTT; CDR3 protein: CASSFGLASSLQYF
D gene: .; V gene: TRBV29-1; clone size: .; J gene: TRBJ2-3; CDR3 DNA: TGCAGCGTTGAAGTTGGATTGGGCACAGATACGCAGTATTTT; CDR3 protein: CSVEVGLGTDTQYF
D gene: TRBD1; V gene: TRBV4-2; clone size: .; J gene: TRBJ1-2; CDR3 DNA: TGTGCCAGCAGTTTGGAGACAGGGCTAGGTTATGGCTACACCTTC; CDR3 protein: CASSLETGLGYGYTF
D gene: .; V gene: TRBV4-3; clone size: .; J gene: TRBJ1-2; CDR3 DNA: TGCGCCAGCAGCCAAGAGTTGCGGGGGGCTGCCTTCTATGGCTACACCTTC; CDR3 protein: CASSQELRGAAFYGYTF
D gene: TRBD2; V gene: TRBV29-1; clone size: .; J gene: TRBJ2-3; CDR3 DNA: TGCAGCGTTGAAGGACAGCGGGGTAACACAGATACGCAGTATTTT; CDR3 protein: CSVEGQRGNTDTQYF
D gene: TRBD1; V gene: TRBV5-1; clone size: .; J gene: TRBJ1-2; CDR3 DNA: TGCGCCAGCAGCGCGGGACAGGGGGATGCTTTAGGCTACACCTTC; CDR3 protein: CASSAGQGDALGYTF
D gene: .; V gene: TRBV6-5; clone size: .; J gene: TRBJ1-2; CDR3 DNA: TGTGCCAGCAGACGAGGGACGGCTAACTATGGCTACACCTTC; CDR3 protein: CASRRGTANYGYTF
D gene: TRBD1; V gene: TRBV20-1; clone size: .; J gene: TRBJ1-4; CDR3 DNA: TGCAGTGCTAGTTTCGTACAGGGGGTTGAAAAACTGTTTTTT; CDR3 protein: CSASFVQGVEKLFF
D gene: .; V gene: TRBV20-1; clone size: few; J gene: TRBJ2-3; CDR3 DNA: TGCAGTGCTAGAGGGAGAGGCACGCAGTATTTT; CDR3 protein: CSARGRGTQYF
D gene: .; V gene: TRBV7-2; clone size: few; J gene: TRBJ1-2; CDR3 DNA: TGTGCCAGCAGCTTACCGACCAGGGGCCCAGCTAACTATGGCTACACCTTC; CDR3 protein: CASSLPTRGPANYGYTF
D gene: .; V gene: TRBV10-3; clone size: few; J gene: TRBJ1-5; CDR3 DNA: TGTGCCATCAGTGGAGGGGTTGGCTCCAATCAGCCCCAGCATTTT; CDR3 protein: CAISGGVGSNQPQHF
D gene: .; V gene: TRBV29-1; clone size: few; J gene: TRBJ2-1; CDR3 DNA: TGCAGCACCAGGACAGATTACAATGAGCAGTTCTTC; CDR3 protein: CSTRTDYNEQFF
D gene: .; V gene: TRBV4-2; clone size: .; J gene: TRBJ2-5; CDR3 DNA: TGTGCCAGCAGCCAAGATCCGGGTCCAGAGACCCAGTACTTC; CDR3 protein: CASSQDPGPETQYF
D gene: .; V gene: TRBV7-2; clone size: .; J gene: TRBJ1-1; CDR3 DNA: TGTGCCAGCAGACTGGGAGTAGGGGACACTGAAGCTTTCTTT; CDR3 protein: CASRLGVGDTEAFF
D gene: TRBD2; V gene: TRBV28; clone size: .; J gene: TRBJ2-1; CDR3 DNA: TGTGCCAGCAGTTTCGGGGGTGGGACAGCGGGGGGGCTCCACAATGAGCAGTTCTTC; CDR3 protein: CASSFGGGTAGGLHNEQFF
D gene: .; V gene: TRBV4-3; clone size: few; J gene: TRBJ2-3; CDR3 DNA: TGCGCCAGCAGCCCCACCCGCCCGGGACCGATTTCAGATACGCAGTATTTT; CDR3 protein: CASSPTRPGPISDTQYF
D gene: .; V gene: TRBV20-1; clone size: .; J gene: TRBJ2-5; CDR3 DNA: TGCAGTGCGGGTCGGGACACCCAAGAGACCCAGTACTTC; CDR3 protein: CSAGRDTQETQYF
D gene: .; V gene: TRBV5-1; clone size: .; J gene: TRBJ2-5; CDR3 DNA: TGCGCCAGCACAAAGGGGGGGCTAGAAGAGCAGTACTTC; CDR3 protein: CASTKGGLEEQYF
D gene: .; V gene: TRBV6-1; clone size: .; J gene: TRBJ1-4; CDR3 DNA: TGTGCCAGCAGTGATATCAGGGGAGCTAATGAAAAACTGTTTTTT; CDR3 protein: CASSDIRGANEKLFF